The 23 T cell receptor beta chains below all came from one sample that was sequenced in a study of shared clonotypes between healthy human individuals. It was CD45RO-negative cells, positively selected for CCR7, that made up naive CD8 cells, with terminally differentiated effector memory CD45RA+ cells excluded. The table came from immunoSEQ multiplex PCR; TCRdb's copy has only in-frame clones and leaves some out. The sample carries about 2 million clones, around 96% recorded once. Sequenced sample: naive CD8+ T cells sorted from blood. The receptor source for this set is a man aged 18 to 35 in good health.

This clone was seen only a few times. The sample contains more than one DNA sequence encoding this CDR3. This chain links TRBV27 with TRBJ2-7, with 10 nucleotides matching TRBD2. This CDR3 contains 14 residues. CDR1 and CDR2 (germline): MNHEY, SMNVEV (reference sequence). The junction had 0 bases not matched to a gene; V was cut back by 4 bases and J by 0 bases. The CDR3 loop reads CASSSSGSSYEQYF. Written as DNA, the CDR3 is TGTGCCAGCAGTTCTAGCGGGAGCTCCTACGAGCAGTACTTC.

The J gene is TRBJ2-7, the V gene TRBV6-1; 7 bases are shared with TRBD1. The germline V gene encodes CDR1 MNHNS and CDR2 SASEGT. The CDR3 runs to 15 residues. Losses at the gene ends were 10 bases for V and 5 bases for J; bases not matched to a gene: 17. The CDR3, as DNA: TGTGCCACCAGGGGTTTGGGGACAGCCCCCGACGAGCAGTACTTC. Encoded protein: CATRGLGTAPDEQYF.

The chain carries TRBV7-2 and TRBJ2-7; 11 bases align to TRBD2. Germline assignment: CDR1 SGHTA and CDR2 FQGNSA. This CDR3 is 17 amino acids long. V lost 4 bases to trimming and J lost 0 bases; unmatched junction nucleotides: 8. CDR3 protein: CASSSQWLAGGSYEQYF. For the CDR3, the DNA is TGTGCCAGCAGCTCCCAGTGGCTAGCGGGGGGCTCCTACGAGCAGTACTTC.

The gene calls are TRBV6-5 and TRBJ1-2; D ambiguous. Germline CDR1 reads MNHEY; CDR2 reads SVGAGI. Trimming cost V 2 bases and J 5 bases, with 9 bases left between them. This CDR3 region has 13 residues. CDR3 amino acids: CASSYRFGYGYTF. CDR3 DNA sequence: TGTGCCAGCAGTTACCGGTTCGGTTATGGCTACACCTTC.

This sequence joins TRBV5-6 and TRBJ2-5; 9 positions match TRBD2. Germline V gives CDR1 SGHDT, CDR2 YYEEEE. The CDR3 spans 14 residues. The junction had 4 bases not matched to a gene; V was cut back by 4 bases and J by 3 bases. The DNA of the CDR3 is TGTGCCAGCAGCATCGGGACTAGCAAAGAGACCCAGTACTTC. Translating it yields CASSIGTSKETQYF. The whole variable domain, remainder taken from reference TRBV5-6 and TRBJ2-5, is DAGVTQSPTHLIKTRGQQVTLRCSPKSGHDTVSWYQQALGQGPQFIFQYYEEEERQRGNFPDRFSGHQFPNYSSELNVNALLLGDSALYLCASSIGTSKETQYFGPGTRLLVL.

This chain links TRBV19 with TRBJ2-7; TRBD1 matches 7 bases. The J segment lost 5 bases and the V segment lost 4 bases, leaving 11 bases of the junction unmatched. Germline-derived CDR1 and CDR2 are LNHDA and SQIVND (reference sequence). This CDR3 is 15 amino acids long. CDR3 sequence: CASSTAPGQIHEQYF. CDR3 nucleotides: TGTGCCAGTAGTACAGCTCCGGGACAGATCCACGAGCAGTACTTC.

J is TRBJ1-1 and V is TRBV4-2; a weak D match, TRBD1 (5 bases). This CDR3 is 14 amino acids long. Germline V gives CDR1 LGHNA, CDR2 YNFKEQ. Trimming removed 2 bases at V and 3 bases at J, with 10 bases between. The CDR3 DNA reads as TGTGCCAGCAGCCAATCTCAGGGTTACACTGAAGCTTTCTTT. Encoded protein: CASSQSQGYTEAFF.

This chain uses TRBV13 with TRBJ2-5; D gene unclear. There are 15 residues in the CDR3. The germline V gene has CDR1 PRHDT and CDR2 FYEKMQ (reference sequence). Between the trimmed V and J ends, which lost 6 bases and 2 bases, there was a span of 16 bases. The chain's CDR3 is CASRESTGEQETQYF. CDR3 in DNA: TGTGCCAGCAGAGAATCCACCGGTGAGCAAGAGACCCAGTACTTC.

The chain links TRBV10-2 to TRBJ2-7; a weak D match, TRBD2 (5 bases). Trimming took 6 bases from V and 6 from J, leaving 18 bases between them. CDR3 length: 14 residues. Germline V gene lookup returns CDR1 WSHSY and CDR2 SAAADI. The CDR3: CASRALGGSSEQYF. As DNA, the CDR3 is TGCGCCAGCAGGGCCCTAGGAGGCTCTAGCGAGCAGTACTTC.

The chain joins TRBV6-1 to TRBJ2-3, with 14 bases identical to TRBD2. Germline loops: CDR1 MNHNS, CDR2 SASEGT. The CDR3 is 16 residues long. V trimming: 4 bases; J trimming: 2 bases; junction bases outside the gene matches: 2. The CDR3 protein is CASSGGLAGATDTQYF. The DNA for the CDR3 is TGTGCCAGCAGTGGGGGACTAGCGGGGGCCACAGATACGCAGTATTTT.

This chain uses TRBV11-2 with TRBJ1-1; unclear D gene. Germline values: CDR1 SGHAT, CDR2 FQNNGV. The CDR3 spans 15 residues. Deletions cut 5 bases from V and 1 base from J, with 14 bases between. The CDR3 bases are TGTGCCAGCAGCACCATACTGACGGGGAACACTGAAGCTTTCTTT. Its protein is CASSTILTGNTEAFF.

The chain employs TRBV6-5 and TRBJ2-5, with 9 nucleotides matching TRBD1. Germline loops: CDR1 MNHEY, CDR2 SVGAGI. V lost 7 bases to trimming and J lost 1 base; unmatched junction nucleotides: 7. The CDR3 runs 15 residues. CDR3 bases: TGTGCCAGCAAATCGACAGGGGGGCCCCAAGAGACCCAGTACTTC. This translates into CASKSTGGPQETQYF.

The chain is built from TRBV9 and TRBJ2-3, with 15 bases matching TRBD2. Germline V lookup: CDR1 SGDLS, CDR2 YYNGEE. The ends lost 4 bases at V and 3 bases at J; junction bases unmatched: 12. The CDR3 is 19 amino acids. The DNA of the CDR3 is TGTGCCAGCAGCCACCGGACTAGCGGGAGGGCCCCAGCAACAGATACGCAGTATTTT. Translation: CASSHRTSGRAPATDTQYF.

This sequence joins TRBV27 and TRBJ2-7; D could derive from TRBD1 or TRBD2 (5 bases each). The V end was cut by 6 bases, the J end by 2 bases, with 14 bases between. Germline V lookup: CDR1 MNHEY, CDR2 SMNVEV (reference sequence). This CDR3 spans 14 amino acids. The CDR3 here is CASSLGENPYEQYF. Written as DNA, the CDR3 is TGTGCCAGCAGCTTGGGGGAGAACCCCTACGAGCAGTACTTC.

The chain employs TRBV28 and TRBJ2-1; 8 nucleotides line up with TRBD1. CDR3 size: 17 residues. Per germline, CDR1 MDHEN and CDR2 SYDVKM. The ends lost 2 bases at V and 0 bases at J; junction bases unmatched: 6. The CDR3: CASSLPLTGGSYNEQFF. For the CDR3, the DNA is TGTGCCAGCAGTTTACCCCTTACAGGGGGCTCCTACAATGAGCAGTTCTTC. The complete variable domain, with remaining parts taken from reference TRBV28 and TRBJ2-1, reads DVKVTQSSRYLVKRTGEKVFLECVQDMDHENMFWYRQDPGLGLRLIYFSYDVKMKEKGDIPEGYSVSREKKERFSLILESASTNQTSMYLCASSLPLTGGSYNEQFFGPGTRLTVL.

This clone was recorded at least ten times. The rearrangement joins TRBV13 to TRBJ2-2; possibly TRBD2 for D (6 bases). Trimming shortened V by 1 base and J by 6 bases, and 12 bases separated the two germline ends. This CDR3 region has 15 residues. Looked up from germline, CDR1 is PRHDT and CDR2 is FYEKMQ (reference sequence). CDR3 DNA sequence: TGTGCCAGCAGCTTAGAAGGAGGGATCCCCGGGGAGCTGTTTTTT. As protein: CASSLEGGIPGELFF.

The chain combines TRBV4-3 with TRBJ2-2; D call uncertain. Germline assignment: CDR1 LGHNA and CDR2 YSLEER. V lost 2 bases to trimming and J lost 4 bases, with 11 bases between them. There are 15 residues in the CDR3. The CDR3 DNA reads as TGCGCCAGCAGCCAAACCCAAAGTCCCACCGGGGAGCTGTTTTTT. Its protein is CASSQTQSPTGELFF.

This sequence joins TRBV6-5 and TRBJ2-2; either TRBD1 or TRBD2 may fit D (5 bases each). Germline V gene data show CDR1 as MNHEY and CDR2 as SVGAGI. The CDR3 runs to 15 residues. The V end was cut by 2 bases, the J end by 5 bases, with 12 bases between. CDR3 loop: CASSYRGHGTGELFF. The DNA of the CDR3 is TGTGCCAGCAGTTACCGGGGCCACGGGACCGGGGAGCTGTTTTTT.

The chain combines TRBV5-1 with TRBJ1-1; 8 nucleotides agree with TRBD1. Germline CDR1 SGHRS, CDR2 YFSETQ. After removal of 3 bases from V and 4 bases from J, the junction contained 8 bases not matched to a gene. The length of the CDR3 is 15 residues. CDR3 loop: CASSWVDRETTEAFF. In nucleotides, the CDR3 is TGCGCCAGCAGCTGGGTGGACAGGGAAACCACTGAAGCTTTCTTT.

This clone has a single count. The chain links TRBV7-6 to TRBJ1-4; D gene ambiguous. V shed 4 bases and J shed 0 bases, with 12 bases lying between them. CDR1 is SGHVS and CDR2 is FNYEAQ in the germline V gene. This CDR3 is 16 amino acids long. The CDR3 spells CASSSPTASTNEKLFF. CDR3 DNA sequence: TGTGCCAGCAGCTCGCCAACAGCCTCAACTAATGAAAAACTGTTTTTT. The whole variable domain, filled in from reference TRBV7-6 and TRBJ1-4, reads GAGVSQSPRYKVTKRGQDVALRCDPISGHVSLYWYRQALGQGPEFLTYFNYEAQQDKSGLPNDRFSAERPEGSISTLTIQRTEQRDSAMYRCASSSPTASTNEKLFFGSGTQLSVL.

The chain combines TRBV9 with TRBJ2-2; 9 positions agree with TRBD1. CDR3 size: 16 residues. Germline CDR1 reads SGDLS; CDR2 reads YYNGEE. V trimming: 3 bases; J trimming: 4 bases; junction bases outside the gene matches: 7. Written as DNA, the CDR3 is TGTGCCAGCAGCGATACAGGGGGCGCCTTCACCGGGGAGCTGTTTTTT. Amino acids: CASSDTGGAFTGELFF.

V gene TRBV28 combines with J gene TRBJ2-2; D is possibly TRBD2 (5 bases). The CDR3 sequence is 14 residues long. CDR1 and CDR2 (germline): MDHEN, SYDVKM. Trimming pared 3 bases from V and 0 bases from J, leaving 5 bases between. CDR3 coding DNA: TGTGCCAGCAGTTTGGAGGCGAACACCGGGGAGCTGTTTTTT. This codes for CASSLEANTGELFF. The variable domain in full, with the rest retrieved from reference TRBV28 and TRBJ2-2, is DVKVTQSSRYLVKRTGEKVFLECVQDMDHENMFWYRQDPGLGLRLIYFSYDVKMKEKGDIPEGYSVSREKKERFSLILESASTNQTSMYLCASSLEANTGELFFGEGSRLTVL.

The V gene is TRBV29-1, the J gene TRBJ2-2; 9 bases are shared with TRBD1. Germline-derived CDR1 and CDR2 are SQVTM and ANQGSEA. The CDR3 is 17 residues long. J gave up 4 bases and V 0 bases, and 9 bases lay outside the gene matches. The DNA for the CDR3 is TGCAGCGTTGAAGATGGGGGACAGGGCGTACGCACCGGGGAGCTGTTTTTT. Translating it yields CSVEDGGQGVRTGELFF.